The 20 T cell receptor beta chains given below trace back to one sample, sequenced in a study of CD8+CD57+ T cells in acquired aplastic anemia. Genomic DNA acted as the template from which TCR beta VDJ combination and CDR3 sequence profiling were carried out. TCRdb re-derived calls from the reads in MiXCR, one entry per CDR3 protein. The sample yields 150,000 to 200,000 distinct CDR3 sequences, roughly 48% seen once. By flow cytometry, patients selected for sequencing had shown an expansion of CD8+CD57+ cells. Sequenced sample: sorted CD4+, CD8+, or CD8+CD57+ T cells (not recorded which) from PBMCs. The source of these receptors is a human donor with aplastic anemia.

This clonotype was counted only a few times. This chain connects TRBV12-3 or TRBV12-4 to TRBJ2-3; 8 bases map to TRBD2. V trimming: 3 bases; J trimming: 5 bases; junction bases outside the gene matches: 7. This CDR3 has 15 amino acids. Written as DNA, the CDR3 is TGTGCCAGCAGTTTGGGCGGGGGGCAAATAGATACGCAGTATTTT. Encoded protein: CASSLGGGQIDTQYF.

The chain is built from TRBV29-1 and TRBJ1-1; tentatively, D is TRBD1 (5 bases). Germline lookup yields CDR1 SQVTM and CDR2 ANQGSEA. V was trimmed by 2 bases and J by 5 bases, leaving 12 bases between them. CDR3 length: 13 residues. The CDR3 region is CSVESQGGTEAFF. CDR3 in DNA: TGCAGCGTTGAAAGTCAGGGAGGGACTGAAGCTTTCTTT.

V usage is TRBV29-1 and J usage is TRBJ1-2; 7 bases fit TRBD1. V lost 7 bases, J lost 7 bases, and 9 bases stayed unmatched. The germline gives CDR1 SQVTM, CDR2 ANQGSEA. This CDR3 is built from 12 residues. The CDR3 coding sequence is TGCAGCGATAAGATACAGGGGTTTGGCTACACCTTC. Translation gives CSDKIQGFGYTF.

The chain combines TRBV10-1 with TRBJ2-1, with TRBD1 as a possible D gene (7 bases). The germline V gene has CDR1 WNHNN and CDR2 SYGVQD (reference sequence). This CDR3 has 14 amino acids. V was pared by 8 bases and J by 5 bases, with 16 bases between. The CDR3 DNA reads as TGCGCCAGCGAAGGTAGCAGGGGGGACAATGAGCAGTTCTTC. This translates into CASEGSRGDNEQFF.

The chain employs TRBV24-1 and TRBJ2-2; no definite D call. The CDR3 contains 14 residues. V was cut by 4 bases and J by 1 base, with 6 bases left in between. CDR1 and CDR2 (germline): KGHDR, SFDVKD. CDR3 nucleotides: TGTGCCACCAGTGAACCCGTGAACACCGGGGAGCTGTTTTTT. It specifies CATSEPVNTGELFF.

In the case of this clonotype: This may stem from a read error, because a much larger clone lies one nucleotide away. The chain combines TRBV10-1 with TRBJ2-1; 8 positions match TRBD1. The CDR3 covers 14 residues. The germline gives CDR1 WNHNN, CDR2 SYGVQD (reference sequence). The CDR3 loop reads CASSGQGTYNEKFF. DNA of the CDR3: TGCGCCAGCAGCGGACAGGGCACCTACAATGAGAAGTTCTTC.

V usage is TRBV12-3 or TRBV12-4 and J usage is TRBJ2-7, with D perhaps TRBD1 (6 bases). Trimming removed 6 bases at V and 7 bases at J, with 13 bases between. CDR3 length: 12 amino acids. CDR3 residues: CASSRGFGEQYF. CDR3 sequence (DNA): TGTGCCAGCAGCAGGGGATTCGGGGAGCAGTACTTC.

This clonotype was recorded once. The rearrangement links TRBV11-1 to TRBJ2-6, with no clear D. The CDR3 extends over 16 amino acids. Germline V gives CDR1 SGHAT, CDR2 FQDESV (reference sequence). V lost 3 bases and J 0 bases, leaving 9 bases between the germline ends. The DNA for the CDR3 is TGTGCCAGCAGCTTGGCAGGAAGCTCTGGGGCCAACGTCCTGACTTTC. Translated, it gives CASSLAGSSGANVLTF.

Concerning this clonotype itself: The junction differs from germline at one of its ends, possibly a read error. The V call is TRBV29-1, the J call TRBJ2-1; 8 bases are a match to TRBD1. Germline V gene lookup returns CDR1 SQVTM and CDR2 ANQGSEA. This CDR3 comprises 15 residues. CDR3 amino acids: CSAQPRDRPYDEQFF. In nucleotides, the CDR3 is TGCAGCGCCCAGCCGAGGGACAGGCCCTACGATGAGCAGTTCTTC.

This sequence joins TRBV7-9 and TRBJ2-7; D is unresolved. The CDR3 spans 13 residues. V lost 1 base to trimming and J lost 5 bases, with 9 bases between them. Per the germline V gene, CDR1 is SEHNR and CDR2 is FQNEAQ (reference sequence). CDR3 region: CASSLVPQDEQYF. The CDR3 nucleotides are TGTGCCAGCAGCTTAGTTCCTCAGGACGAGCAGTACTTC.

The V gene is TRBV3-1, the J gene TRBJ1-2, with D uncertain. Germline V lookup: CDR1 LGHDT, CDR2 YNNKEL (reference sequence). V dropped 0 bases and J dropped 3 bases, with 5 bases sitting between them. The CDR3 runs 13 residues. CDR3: CASSQERDYGYTF. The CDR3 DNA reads TGTGCCAGCAGCCAAGAGCGGGACTATGGCTACACCTTC.

This CDR3 is CSSSDTGRPNVYEQYF. The CDR3 DNA sequence: TGCAGCTCTTCGGACACAGGACGCCCGAATGTATACGAGCAGTACTTC. This chain uses TRBV29-1 with TRBJ2-7; D may be TRBD1 (5 bases). This CDR3 has 16 amino acids. From germline, CDR1 is SQVTM and CDR2 ANQGSEA. V was shortened by 8 bases and J by 4 bases, with 27 bases between the two germline ends.

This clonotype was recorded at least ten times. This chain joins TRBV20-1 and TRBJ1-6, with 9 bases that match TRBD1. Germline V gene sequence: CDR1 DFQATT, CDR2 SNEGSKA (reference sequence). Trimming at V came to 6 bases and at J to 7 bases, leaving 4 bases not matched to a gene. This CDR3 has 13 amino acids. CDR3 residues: CSAKTGGNSPLHF. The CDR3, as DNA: TGCAGTGCCAAGACAGGGGGGAATTCACCCCTCCACTTT.

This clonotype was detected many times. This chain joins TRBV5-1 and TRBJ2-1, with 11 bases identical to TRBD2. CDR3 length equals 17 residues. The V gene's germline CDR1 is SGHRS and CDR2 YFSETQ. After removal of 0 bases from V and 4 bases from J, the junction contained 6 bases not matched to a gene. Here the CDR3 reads CASSLATGLAVYNEQFF. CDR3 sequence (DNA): TGCGCCAGCAGCTTGGCTACGGGACTAGCGGTATACAATGAGCAGTTCTTC.

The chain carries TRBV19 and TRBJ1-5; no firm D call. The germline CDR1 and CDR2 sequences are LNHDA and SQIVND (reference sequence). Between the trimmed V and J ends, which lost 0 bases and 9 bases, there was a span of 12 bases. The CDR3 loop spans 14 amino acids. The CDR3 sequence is CASSIESGLWPQHF. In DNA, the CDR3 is TGTGCCAGTAGTATAGAATCAGGACTTTGGCCCCAGCATTTT.

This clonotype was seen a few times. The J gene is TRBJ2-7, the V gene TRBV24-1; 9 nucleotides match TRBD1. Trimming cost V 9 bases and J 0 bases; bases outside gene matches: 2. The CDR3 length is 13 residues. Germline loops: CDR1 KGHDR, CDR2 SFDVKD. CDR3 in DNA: TGTGCCACCGGGACAGGGAACTCCTACGAGCAGTACTTC. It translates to CATGTGNSYEQYF.

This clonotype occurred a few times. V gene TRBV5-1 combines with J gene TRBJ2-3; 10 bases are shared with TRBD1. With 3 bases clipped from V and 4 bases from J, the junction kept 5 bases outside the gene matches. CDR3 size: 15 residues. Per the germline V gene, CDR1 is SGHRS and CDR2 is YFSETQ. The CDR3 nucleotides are TGCGCCAGCAGCTCCGGGACAGGGGATGCAGATACGCAGTATTTT. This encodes CASSSGTGDADTQYF. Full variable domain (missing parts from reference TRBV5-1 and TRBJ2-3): KAGVTQTPRYLIKTRGQQVTLSCSPISGHRSVSWYQQTPGQGLQFLFEYFSETQRNKGNFPGRFSGRQFSNSRSEMNVSTLELGDSALYLCASSSGTGDADTQYFGPGTRLTVL.

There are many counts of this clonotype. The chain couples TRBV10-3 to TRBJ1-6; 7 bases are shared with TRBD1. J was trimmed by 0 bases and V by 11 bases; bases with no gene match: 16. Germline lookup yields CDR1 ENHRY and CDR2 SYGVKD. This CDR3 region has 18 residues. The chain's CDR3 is CAVTLDRDWSSYNSPLHF. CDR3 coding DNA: TGTGCCGTGACCCTAGACAGGGACTGGAGCTCCTATAATTCACCCCTCCACTTT.

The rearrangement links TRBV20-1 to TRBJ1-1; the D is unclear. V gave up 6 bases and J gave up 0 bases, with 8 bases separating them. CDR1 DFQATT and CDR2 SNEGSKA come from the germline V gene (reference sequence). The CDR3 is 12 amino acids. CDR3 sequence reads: CSAPRLNTEAFF. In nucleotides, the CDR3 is TGCAGTGCCCCTCGATTGAACACTGAAGCTTTCTTT.

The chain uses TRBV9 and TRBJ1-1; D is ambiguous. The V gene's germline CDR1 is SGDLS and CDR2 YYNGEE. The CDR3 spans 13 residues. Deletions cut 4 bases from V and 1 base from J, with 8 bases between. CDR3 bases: TGTGCCAGCAGCAGAGGACCGAACACTGAAGCTTTCTTT. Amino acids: CASSRGPNTEAFF.